This TCR beta chain is from a study of blood T cells in healthy people across ages. Notes on the study in general: Comparison with aged donors showed that long-lived donors had more naive CD4+ cells and higher diversity. Age showed a roughly linear inverse relationship with TCR beta diversity per million T cells.

CDR3 length: 17 amino acids. Germline CDR1 and CDR2: MGHRA and YSYEKL. Deletions cut 0 bases from V and 4 bases from J, with 15 bases between. This clonotype was detected only a few times. The antigen remains undetermined. Every donor provided 7.5 to 10 milliliters of peripheral blood. Total RNA extracted from each sample amounted to at least 5.5 micrograms. Sample-barcoded 5' priming and a J-beta primer mix drove a second PCR of about 7 to 11 cycles. TCRdb analysed the 5' RACE reads with MiXCR anew, one entry per CDR3 protein. The sample shows 950,000 to 1,200,000 distinct CDR3 sequences, 35% to 45% of them seen only once.

The J gene is TRBJ2-2, the V gene TRBV4-1; TRBD1 is a possible D gene (6 bases). This sequence was found in a man aged 18 to 35 in good health. The sample comprised blood. The CDR3 region is CASSQEGGWGATGELFF. The CDR3 DNA is TGCGCCAGCAGCCAAGAAGGGGGTTGGGGAGCCACCGGGGAGCTGTTTTTT.